A selection of T cell receptor beta chains follows, all from one sample in a study of blood T cells in healthy people across ages. TCRdb ran MiXCR on the 5' RACE reads and lists one entry per CDR3 protein. The repertoire consists of 1.5 million to 2 million distinct CDR3 sequences, with about 50% occurring once and the leading ten covering around 2.1%. The sample comprised blood. These TCRs come from a woman aged 40 to 50 in good health. Both conserved end residues are part of each CDR3. D genes are given only for firm matches. Size values are once, few and many counts, or a class for expanded clones, and some rows have none.

clone size	D gene	V gene	J gene	CDR3 DNA	CDR3 protein
few	.	TRBV7-2	TRBJ2-3	TGTGCCAGCAGCTTAGTGGGCAACACAGATACGCAGTATTTT	CASSLVGNTDTQYF
.	TRBD1	TRBV5-1	TRBJ2-3	TGCGCCAGCAGCTTGGCCCCTTCGACAGGGGTGAGGACAGATACGCAGTATTTT	CASSLAPSTGVRTDTQYF
.	.	TRBV29-1	TRBJ1-2	TGCAGCGTCCCTCATCCGGGCATGATCTATGGCTACACCTTC	CSVPHPGMIYGYTF
.	.	TRBV20-1	TRBJ1-6	TGCAGCGCCGGAATGGAAATCGGGAGGTCCTATAATTCACCCCTCCACTTT	CSAGMEIGRSYNSPLHF
.	.	TRBV11-2	TRBJ2-7	TGTGCCAGCAGCTTAGTGCGGGGCCTCTACGAGCAGTACTTC	CASSLVRGLYEQYF
.	.	TRBV27	TRBJ2-5	TGTGCCAGCAGTTTAGGGTTAGCCCTTCGGGAGACCCAGTACTTC	CASSLGLALRETQYF
few	.	TRBV6-4	TRBJ2-3	TGTGCCAGCAGTGCCAGTCTCACAGGGTCAGATACGCAGTATTTT	CASSASLTGSDTQYF
.	TRBD1	TRBV4-2	TRBJ2-7	TGTGCCAGCAGCCAAAACACAGGGGGAACCTACGAGCAGTACTTC	CASSQNTGGTYEQYF
few	.	TRBV7-2	TRBJ2-7	TGTGCCAGCAGCTTAGGTGGTGCAGGGCGCGAGCAGTACTTC	CASSLGGAGREQYF
.	.	TRBV20-1	TRBJ2-7	TGCAGTGCTAGAGAACCCGGGGGCCCAAGCTCCTACGAGCAGTACTTC	CSAREPGGPSSYEQYF
few	.	TRBV6-5	TRBJ2-1	TGTGCCAGCAGTTACGGAGGGGGGGCATCCTACAATGAGCAGTTCTTC	CASSYGGGASYNEQFF
.	.	TRBV4-3	TRBJ2-5	TGCGCCAGCAGCCAAGACAGGGTATGGGAGACCCAGTACTTC	CASSQDRVWETQYF
.	.	TRBV7-9	TRBJ1-2	TGTGCCAGCAGCTTAGCGGGTCGGGACATAGGCGGCTACACCTTC	CASSLAGRDIGGYTF
.	TRBD2	TRBV9	TRBJ2-3	TGTGCCAGCAGCACCACCGGGACTAGCCGCACAGATACGCAGTATTTT	CASSTTGTSRTDTQYF
.	TRBD2	TRBV12-5	TRBJ2-1	TGTGCTAGTGGTTTGGTACGTGGGGGGAGGGATGAGCAGTTCTTC	CASGLVRGGRDEQFF
.	TRBD1	TRBV28	TRBJ1-2	TGTGCCAGCAGCGGAACAGGGGTTTCTGGCTACACCTTC	CASSGTGVSGYTF
.	.	TRBV28	TRBJ1-1	TGTGCCAGCACCCCAGCGGGGGGGTCCACTGAAGCTTTCTTT	CASTPAGGSTEAFF
.	.	TRBV27	TRBJ2-3	TGTGCCAGCAGTTTCGGGACGGTGAGCACAGATACGCAGTATTTT	CASSFGTVSTDTQYF
.	TRBD1	TRBV7-9	TRBJ2-7	TGTGCCAGCAGCCCCCCCCCCGGGGGGACAGGGCGGTCCTACGAGCAGTACTTC	CASSPPPGGTGRSYEQYF
.	.	TRBV5-1	TRBJ1-6	TGCGCCAGCAGCAAGGGGGAGGCTTCACCCCTCCACTTT	CASSKGEASPLHF
once	.	TRBV11-2	TRBJ2-1	TGTGCCAGCAGCTTAAGGGTCAGGGAGCAGTTCTTC	CASSLRVREQFF
few	.	TRBV28	TRBJ2-2	TGTGCCAGCAGTCGGCAGGGCGCGAACACCGGGGAGCTGTTTTTT	CASSRQGANTGELFF
.	.	TRBV3-1	TRBJ2-1	TGTGCCAGCAGCCCAGTAGATAGCTCCTACAATGAGCAGTTCTTC	CASSPVDSSYNEQFF
once	.	TRBV6-6	TRBJ2-6	TGTGCCAGCGGTGTCCTGACTTTC	CASGVLTF
.	.	TRBV12-3/TRBV12-4	TRBJ1-2	TGTGCCAGTCACCCCGGGGGGGGAGCTAACTATGGCTACACCTTC	CASHPGGGANYGYTF
few	TRBD1	TRBV20-1	TRBJ2-7	TGCAGTGCTATCTTAACAGGGGGCCGTTCCTACGAGCAGTACTTC	CSAILTGGRSYEQYF
.	TRBD1	TRBV20-1	TRBJ1-2	TGCAGTGCTAGACTCCCCGGGACAGGGGGCAAATATGGCTACACCTTC	CSARLPGTGGKYGYTF
few	.	TRBV7-2	TRBJ2-7	TGTGCCAGCAGCCTCGATAGCAGGACCTTCTACGAGCAGTACTTC	CASSLDSRTFYEQYF
few	.	TRBV20-1	TRBJ1-6	TGCAGTGCTAGTTCTCCGGGGCCTAGATCACCCCTCCACTTT	CSASSPGPRSPLHF
.	TRBD1	TRBV28	TRBJ1-2	TGTGCCAGCAGTTCCCCATCGGCGACAGGGAACTATGGCTACACCTTC	CASSSPSATGNYGYTF
once	.	TRBV7-2	TRBJ1-1	TGTGCCAGCAGCTTTAACCGGGAGACTGAAGCTTTCTTT	CASSFNRETEAFF
.	TRBD2	TRBV14	TRBJ2-1	TGTGCCAGCAGCCTTCAGAGCGGGGGTGAGCAGTTCTTC	CASSLQSGGEQFF
.	.	TRBV20-1	TRBJ1-5	TGCAGTGCTAGAGGGGGGGCCCTGAATCAGCCCCAGCATTTT	CSARGGALNQPQHF
.	TRBD1	TRBV7-2	TRBJ2-7	TGTGCCAGCAGCTCCCTACAGGGGGCGCGGTACGAGCAGTACTTC	CASSSLQGARYEQYF
.	TRBD1	TRBV27	TRBJ1-2	TGTGCCAGCAGTTCTACAGGGGTCGCCTTCTATGGCTACACCTTC	CASSSTGVAFYGYTF
once	.	TRBV28	TRBJ1-2	TGTGCCAGCACTAAACGACCGAACTATGGCTACACCTTC	CASTKRPNYGYTF
.	TRBD1	TRBV12-3/TRBV12-4	TRBJ1-4	TGTGCCAGCAGTTCCCCCGTGCCAGGGGGAAATGAAAAACTGTTTTTT	CASSSPVPGGNEKLFF
.	.	TRBV4-2	TRBJ2-7	TGTGCCAGCAGCCATGCAGGGGACACTTACGAGCAGTACTTC	CASSHAGDTYEQYF
.	.	TRBV7-9	TRBJ2-5	TGTGCCAGCAGCTTAGCGAGGCGGGACCAAGAGACCCAGTACTTC	CASSLARRDQETQYF
few	.	TRBV9	TRBJ1-2	TGTGCCAGCAGCGTAGGGGGAGGAGGCTACACCTTC	CASSVGGGGYTF
few	TRBD1	TRBV5-6	TRBJ2-3	TGTGCCAGCTCGCCCTCCGGGACAGTCACAGATACGCAGTATTTT	CASSPSGTVTDTQYF
.	TRBD2	TRBV14	TRBJ2-4	TGTGCCAGCAGCCATTTTGGCGGGGGGTCCGCAAACATTCAGTACTTC	CASSHFGGGSANIQYF
few	TRBD1	TRBV6-4	TRBJ2-7	TGTGCCAGCAGTATGGAACCGGGACAGTATTCCTACGAGCAGTACTTC	CASSMEPGQYSYEQYF
few	.	TRBV20-1	TRBJ1-2	TGCAGTGCTAGGGACTCCATGGCGGGCTACACCTTC	CSARDSMAGYTF
.	.	TRBV12-3/TRBV12-4	TRBJ2-5	TGTGCCAGCAGTGCCTTGGGGGTCTTACAAGAGACCCAGTACTTC	CASSALGVLQETQYF
.	.	TRBV28	TRBJ2-3	TGTGCCAGCAGTGAGTCCGGGATCCCATCCACAGATACGCAGTATTTT	CASSESGIPSTDTQYF
few	.	TRBV10-3	TRBJ2-3	TGTGCCATCAGTGAATGGGGATTGAGCACAGATACGCAGTATTTT	CAISEWGLSTDTQYF
few	.	TRBV25-1	TRBJ2-3	TGTGCCAGCAGTGAACTAGGGGCAGGCATGCGTTTCACAGATACGCAGTATTTT	CASSELGAGMRFTDTQYF
once	TRBD1	TRBV20-1	TRBJ2-3	TGCAGCGTACCCGGACAGGGGAAGACAGATACGCAGTATTTT	CSVPGQGKTDTQYF
.	.	TRBV7-9	TRBJ1-6	TGTGCCAGCAGCCCCTGGCTAAGCTCCTATAATTCACCCCTCCACTTT	CASSPWLSSYNSPLHF
few	.	TRBV7-2	TRBJ2-7	TGTGCCAGCAGCTTAGCCAGACAGGTTACCGAGCAGTACTTC	CASSLARQVTEQYF
.	.	TRBV10-3	TRBJ2-7	TGTGCCATCAGTGATTGGAAGGGGGACTCCTACGAGCAGTACTTC	CAISDWKGDSYEQYF
.	.	TRBV6-1	TRBJ2-1	TGTGCCAGCAGTGACTCAGGACTTTACTACAATGAGCAGTTCTTC	CASSDSGLYYNEQFF
.	.	TRBV5-6	TRBJ1-2	TGTGCCAGCAGCGGAAATTTTCGGTCTCCCAACTATGGCTACACCTTC	CASSGNFRSPNYGYTF
.	.	TRBV9	TRBJ2-1	TGTGCCAGCAGCGTAGAGGGGGGACTTAGAGATAATGAGCAGTTCTTC	CASSVEGGLRDNEQFF
once	TRBD1	TRBV20-1	TRBJ2-4	TGCAGTGCTAGAGTACCTAGCAGGGGGCAAGCCAAAAACATTCAGTACTTC	CSARVPSRGQAKNIQYF
.	.	TRBV4-1	TRBJ2-1	TGCGCCAGCAGCCAAGATAGTCAGGGCTCCTACAATGAGCAGTTCTTC	CASSQDSQGSYNEQFF